This record covers a single T cell receptor (beta chain). Its antigen is not known. Data came from immunoSEQ multiplex PCR; TCRdb stores just in-frame clones and leaves some out. The data show 350,000 or so clones, roughly 89% seen once. In germline, CDR1 is SGDLS, CDR2 YYNGEE. J was trimmed by 8 bases and V by 1 base; bases with no gene match: 14. The CDR3 length is 16 residues. These data belong to a study of cytomegalovirus exposure and HLA in healthy donors. Study at large: The 100 to 150 validation repertoires and the approximately 700 first-cohort repertoires shared a platform, a later analysis reported.

General study results and limits: Generally TCR sequences proved uncommon, though certain public TCRs appeared in numerous donors. There were under 200 TCR beta chains listed as cytomegalovirus-associated.

This chain uses TRBV9 with TRBJ1-2, with 7 bases fitting TRBD1. The sequencing input was PBMCs. The origin of this receptor is a woman aged 18-29 years in good health and CMV-seronegative. The CDR3 reads CASSVSVSEGAMGYTF. CDR3 DNA: TGTGCCAGCAGCGTATCTGTGAGTGAGGGGGCGATGGGCTACACCTTC.